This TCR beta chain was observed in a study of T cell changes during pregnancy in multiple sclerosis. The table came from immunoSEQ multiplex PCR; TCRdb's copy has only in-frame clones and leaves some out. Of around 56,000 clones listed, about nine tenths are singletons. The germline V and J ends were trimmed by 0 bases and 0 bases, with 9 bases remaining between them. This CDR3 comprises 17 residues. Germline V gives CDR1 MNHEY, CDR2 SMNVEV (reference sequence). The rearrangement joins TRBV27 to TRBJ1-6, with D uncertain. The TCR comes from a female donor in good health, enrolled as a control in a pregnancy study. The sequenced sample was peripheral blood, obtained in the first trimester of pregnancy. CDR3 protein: CASSLSYRSSYNSPLHF. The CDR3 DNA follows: TGTGCCAGCAGTTTATCTTATCGGAGCTCCTATAATTCACCCCTCCACTTT.